The 23 T cell receptor beta chains below were found in one sample sequenced in a study of blood T cell repertoires in COVID-19. Profiled with immunoSEQ multiplex PCR; TCRdb holds only in-frame clones, not every one. The sample records under 250,000 clones, 80% to 90% being singletons. Material: peripheral blood. Every receptor here comes from a man aged 45-60 years with active or convalescent COVID-19.

V is TRBV4-3 and J is TRBJ2-5; TRBD2 agrees at 11 bases. Trimming took 0 bases from V and 4 from J; bases not matched to a gene: 4. Germline loops: CDR1 LGHNA, CDR2 YSLEER. CDR3 length: 16 residues. The CDR3 coding sequence is TGCGCCAGCAGCCAAGATACCCTAGCGGGAGGAGAGACCCAGTACTTC. Translation: CASSQDTLAGGETQYF.

This clone showed up just once. This rearrangement joins TRBV7-2 to TRBJ1-1, with D uncertain. V was clipped by 5 bases and J by 5 bases, with 18 bases between them. CDR1 is SGHTA and CDR2 is FQGNSA in the germline V gene. The CDR3 totals 15 residues. The CDR3 region is CASSPRPARETEAFF. The CDR3 coding sequence is TGTGCCAGCAGCCCCCGCCCGGCTAGGGAGACTGAAGCTTTCTTT.

The chain uses TRBV11-2 and TRBJ2-5; the D is unclear. V was shortened by 0 bases and J by 5 bases, with 7 bases between the two germline ends. Germline V gene data show CDR1 as SGHAT and CDR2 as FQNNGV. This CDR3 region has 13 residues. CDR3 amino acids: CASSLDLSETQYF. The DNA for the CDR3 is TGTGCCAGCAGCTTAGATCTTTCCGAGACCCAGTACTTC.

V gene TRBV4-3 combines with J gene TRBJ1-2; TRBD1 matches at 9 bases. Germline trimming cut 2 bases from V and 4 bases from J; bases unmatched to any gene: 8. This CDR3 contains 16 residues. The germline gives CDR1 LGHNA, CDR2 YSLEER. Here the CDR3 reads CASSQLLQGAGYGYTF. The CDR3, as DNA: TGCGCCAGCAGCCAACTATTACAGGGGGCGGGCTATGGCTACACCTTC.

The chain is built from TRBV4-3 and TRBJ2-7, with TRBD2 identical over 10 bases. The CDR3 consists of 16 residues. With V trimmed by 0 bases and J by 2 bases, 4 bases remained unmatched. Germline V gives CDR1 LGHNA, CDR2 YSLEER. The CDR3, as DNA: TGCGCCAGCAGCCAAGATTGGAGCGGGAGGGCCTACGAGCAGTACTTC. Its protein is CASSQDWSGRAYEQYF.

This chain uses TRBV5-6 with TRBJ1-2, with 7 bases aligning to TRBD1. V was pared by 2 bases and J by 6 bases, with 4 bases of the junction left unmatched. CDR1 is SGHDT, CDR2 YYEEEE, per germline. This CDR3 spans 13 amino acids. CDR3 in DNA: TGTGCCAGCAGCTTTGGGCAGGGGGATGGCTACACCTTC. Translated, it gives CASSFGQGDGYTF.

The CDR3 DNA reads as TGTGCCAGCAGCTCCATTGGACTAGCGGCAGATACGCAGTATTTT. Encoded protein: CASSSIGLAADTQYF. The chain joins TRBV7-3 to TRBJ2-3; 10 positions match TRBD2. V was pared by 4 bases and J by 4 bases, with 5 bases of the junction left unmatched. Looked up from germline, CDR1 is SGHTA and CDR2 is FQGTGA. This CDR3 region has 15 residues.

This chain uses TRBV18 with TRBJ2-3, with 9 bases lining up with TRBD1. The CDR3 consists of 14 residues. Germline loops: CDR1 KGHSH, CDR2 LQKENI. The junction had 3 bases not matched to a gene; V was cut back by 4 bases and J by 4 bases. This chain's CDR3 is CASSRDRAPDTQYF. CDR3 DNA sequence: TGTGCCAGCTCACGGGACAGGGCCCCAGATACGCAGTATTTT.

The V and J genes are TRBV9 and TRBJ1-3; unclear D gene. There are 15 residues in the CDR3. Germline-derived CDR1 and CDR2 are SGDLS and YYNGEE. Trimming cost V 4 bases and J 4 bases, with 15 bases left between them. Here the CDR3 DNA reads TGTGCCAGCAGCTACGGAGGGAGGACCGGAAACACCATATATTTT. Residues: CASSYGGRTGNTIYF.

J is TRBJ2-1 and V is TRBV5-1, with 8 positions matching TRBD2. The germline V gene has CDR1 SGHRS and CDR2 YFSETQ. After removal of 2 bases from V and 2 bases from J, the junction contained 3 bases not matched to a gene. The CDR3 loop spans 15 amino acids. In DNA, the CDR3 is TGCGCCAGCAGCTTAGGGGGACTAGCCTACAATGAGCAGTTCTTC. The encoded protein is CASSLGGLAYNEQFF.

V is TRBV3-1 (or the pseudogene TRBV3-2) and J is TRBJ2-7; TRBD2 matches at 10 bases. Per the germline V gene, CDR1 is LGHDT and CDR2 is YNNKEL (reference sequence). CDR3 size: 14 residues. Trimming took 5 bases from V and 5 from J; bases not matched to a gene: 6. The CDR3 spells CASSFWTSGDEQYF. In nucleotides, the CDR3 is TGTGCCAGCAGCTTCTGGACTAGCGGAGACGAGCAGTACTTC.

CDR3 DNA: TGTGCCAGCAGTAGGGCGGGACAGGGGGTCGAAAAACTGTTTTTT. Translated, it gives CASSRAGQGVEKLFF. The chain employs TRBV6-6 and TRBJ1-4; 11 bases line up with TRBD1. There are 15 residues in the CDR3. Germline assignment: CDR1 MNHNY and CDR2 SVGAGI (reference sequence). V trimming: 5 bases; J trimming: 8 bases; junction bases outside the gene matches: 7.

This clone was detected only once. This chain joins TRBV2 and TRBJ1-5, with 7 bases identical to TRBD1. The J segment lost 4 bases and the V segment lost 5 bases, leaving 8 bases of the junction unmatched. This CDR3 spans 15 amino acids. Germline CDR1 reads SNHLY; CDR2 reads FYNNEI. CDR3 in amino acids: CASSLKGARNQPQHF. The CDR3 nucleotides read TGTGCCAGCAGTCTAAAGGGGGCCCGGAATCAGCCCCAGCATTTT.

The chain employs TRBV7-2 and TRBJ2-2; no clear D. CDR1 is SGHTA and CDR2 is FQGNSA in the germline V gene. The CDR3 consists of 13 residues. Trimming took off 0 bases at V and 6 bases at J, with 5 bases between the two ends. The CDR3: CASSLATPGELFF. In DNA, the CDR3 is TGTGCCAGCAGCTTAGCGACACCCGGGGAGCTGTTTTTT. Variable domain in full (rest from reference TRBV7-2 and TRBJ2-2): GAGVSQSPSNKVTEKGKDVELRCDPISGHTALYWYRQSLGQGLEFLIYFQGNSAPDKSGLPSDRFSAERTGGSVSTLTIQRTQQEDSAVYLCASSLATPGELFFGEGSRLTVL.

This rearrangement joins TRBV28 to TRBJ1-2; maybe TRBD1 (5 bases). The germline V gene has CDR1 MDHEN and CDR2 SYDVKM. The CDR3 runs to 15 residues. Trimming removed 3 bases at V and 4 bases at J, with 15 bases between. The CDR3 sequence: CASSLSRQTFYGYTF. As DNA, the CDR3 is TGTGCCAGCAGTTTGTCCAGACAGACTTTCTATGGCTACACCTTC.

This clone was seen once. V and J are TRBV24-1 and TRBJ2-1; tentative D call: TRBD2 (6 bases). V lost 4 bases, J lost 1 base, and 13 bases lay in between. The CDR3 is 16 residues long. CDR1 and CDR2 from the germline V gene are KGHDR and SFDVKD. The CDR3 coding sequence is TGTGCCACCAGTGAACCCGGGGGTAGGTCCTACAATGAGCAGTTCTTC. It translates to CATSEPGGRSYNEQFF.

The rearrangement uses TRBV27 and TRBJ2-7; 13 positions match TRBD2. The V segment lost 5 bases and the J segment 5 bases; nucleotides outside the gene matches: 6. CDR3 length: 15 amino acids. Germline CDR1 reads MNHEY; CDR2 reads SMNVEV (reference sequence). In DNA form, the CDR3 reads TGTGCCAGCAGTAGAGGACTAGCGGGAGTGGACGAGCAGTACTTC. Encoded protein: CASSRGLAGVDEQYF.

The chain has TRBV12-3 or TRBV12-4 and TRBJ1-2; the match to TRBD1 covers 8 bases. V shed 2 bases, J shed 6 bases, and the junction held 2 bases outside the gene matches. This CDR3 comprises 13 residues. DNA for the CDR3: TGTGCCAGCAGTTTATCAGGGGGCGATGGCTACACCTTC. Protein sequence: CASSLSGGDGYTF.

The chain couples TRBV29-1 to TRBJ2-3, with 14 bases fitting TRBD2. The CDR3 covers 16 residues. From germline, CDR1 is SQVTM and CDR2 ANQGSEA. V dropped 4 bases and J dropped 3; count of bases not matched to a gene: 6. CDR3 amino acids: CSVGLAGGRYTDTQYF. CDR3 nucleotides: TGCAGCGTTGGACTAGCGGGAGGGCGTTATACAGATACGCAGTATTTT.

Notes on this clone: One junction end does not reproduce the germline sequence, and a read error may be involved. The sample has other DNA sequences that encode this CDR3 too. The chain employs TRBV9 and TRBJ1-2; possibly TRBD1 for D (6 bases). This CDR3 spans 13 amino acids. Per germline, CDR1 SGDLS and CDR2 YYNGEE. Written as DNA, the CDR3 is TGCGCCAGCAGCGTATCTGGGGGCCATGGCTACACCTTC. As protein: CASSVSGGHGYTF. The variable domain in full, completed from reference TRBV9 and TRBJ1-2, reads DSGVTQTPKHLITATGQRVTLRCSPRSGDLSVYWYQQSLDQGLQFLIQYYNGEERAKGNILERFSAQQFPDLHSELNLSSLELGDSALYFCASSVSGGHGYTFGSGTRLTVV.

The rearrangement joins TRBV7-2 to TRBJ2-7; 11 bases are shared with TRBD2. After removal of 6 bases from V and 0 bases from J, the junction contained 4 bases not matched to a gene. CDR3 size: 15 residues. Germline loops: CDR1 SGHTA, CDR2 FQGNSA. As DNA, the CDR3 is TGTGCCAGCAGTCCCACTAGCGGGAGCTCCTACGAGCAGTACTTC. As protein: CASSPTSGSSYEQYF.

The V and J genes are TRBV19 and TRBJ2-5; possible D gene TRBD2, 5 bases. V was clipped by 4 bases and J by 1 base, with 13 bases between them. The length of the CDR3 is 15 residues. The germline V gene encodes CDR1 LNHDA and CDR2 SQIVND (reference sequence). CDR3 residues: CASSTSSGSQETQYF. The CDR3 coding sequence is TGTGCCAGTAGTACCTCTTCGGGGAGCCAAGAGACCCAGTACTTC.

This clone was recorded only once. This rearrangement joins TRBV7-9 to TRBJ1-5, with TRBD1 as a possible D gene (6 bases). CDR3 length: 14 amino acids. The V and J ends lost 5 bases and 6 bases respectively, with 14 bases between them. CDR1 is SEHNR, CDR2 FQNEAQ, per germline (reference sequence). CDR3 protein: CASSTQGKPQPQHF. DNA for the CDR3: TGTGCCAGCAGCACACAGGGAAAACCTCAGCCCCAGCATTTT.